This TCR beta chain appears in the sequencing data of a study of T cell changes during pregnancy in multiple sclerosis. The CDR3 is 15 residues long. In germline, CDR1 is MNHEY, CDR2 SVGAGI. The trim removed 6 bases at V and 4 bases at J, leaving 12 bases unmatched. The assay was immunoSEQ multiplex PCR, and TCRdb's table has in-frame clones only and misses some. Here the sample spans approximately 92,000 clones, roughly 92% being singletons. The V call is TRBV6-5, the J call TRBJ2-7; the match to TRBD1 covers 7 bases. This clonotype was sampled from a female donor with multiple sclerosis, enrolled in a pregnancy study. The material was peripheral blood, obtained in the first trimester of pregnancy. In DNA, the CDR3 is TGTGCCAGCAGATCACAGGGGTCCTTTACTTACGAGCAGTACTTC. This gives the protein CASRSQGSFTYEQYF.